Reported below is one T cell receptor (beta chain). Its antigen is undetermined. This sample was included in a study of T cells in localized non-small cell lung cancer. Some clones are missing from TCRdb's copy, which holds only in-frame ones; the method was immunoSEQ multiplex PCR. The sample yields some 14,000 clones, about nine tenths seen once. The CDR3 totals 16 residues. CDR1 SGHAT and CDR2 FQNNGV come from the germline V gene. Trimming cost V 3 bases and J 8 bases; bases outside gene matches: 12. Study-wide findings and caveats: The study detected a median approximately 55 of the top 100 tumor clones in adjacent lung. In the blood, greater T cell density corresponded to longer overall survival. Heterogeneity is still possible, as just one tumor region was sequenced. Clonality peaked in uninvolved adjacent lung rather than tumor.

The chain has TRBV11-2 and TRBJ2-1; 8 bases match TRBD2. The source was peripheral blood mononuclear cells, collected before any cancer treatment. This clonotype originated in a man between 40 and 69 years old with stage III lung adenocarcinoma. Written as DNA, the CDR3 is TGTGCCAGCAGCTTCTCTGGGACTAGTAATGTGCATGAGCAGTTCTTC. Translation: CASSFSGTSNVHEQFF.